Below are 26 T cell receptor beta chains sequenced from a single sample in a study of CD8 T cells in Susac syndrome. Reverse transcription of about 0.5 to 1 ug RNA used random hexamers. TCRdb redid the calling of the immunoSEQ multiplex PCR reads with MiXCR, one entry per CDR3 protein. The table records some 450,000 distinct CDR3 sequences, approximately 85% of them present only once. What was sequenced was CD8+ T cells from PBMCs. All receptors come from a human donor with multiple sclerosis.

The chain has TRBV4-1 and TRBJ2-3, with TRBD1 matching 8 bases. The junction had 10 bases not matched to a gene; V was cut back by 6 bases and J by 2 bases. CDR3 length: 16 residues. Looked up from germline, CDR1 is MGHRA and CDR2 is YSYEKL. CDR3 in DNA: TGCGCCAGCAGGGGTCCGGGACAGGCGATCACAGATACGCAGTATTTT. Its translation: CASRGPGQAITDTQYF.

This chain links TRBV10-3 with TRBJ2-5; weak D call: TRBD2 (6 bases). Trimming cost V 6 bases and J 2 bases, with 13 bases left between them. CDR1 ENHRY and CDR2 SYGVKD come from the germline V gene. CDR3 size: 14 residues. The DNA of the CDR3 is TGTGCCATCAGCGCGTTCCGGGAGCAAGAGACCCAGTACTTC. Its protein is CAISAFREQETQYF.

The genes are TRBV2 and TRBJ2-1, with 7 bases that match TRBD1. J was trimmed by 6 bases and V by 8 bases; bases with no gene match: 4. CDR3 size: 12 residues. Per germline, CDR1 SNHLY and CDR2 FYNNEI. CDR3 sequence reads: CASLGQANEQFF. CDR3 sequence (DNA): TGTGCCAGCCTCGGACAGGCCAATGAGCAGTTCTTC.

The rearrangement links TRBV20-1 to TRBJ2-7; a weak D match, TRBD2 (5 bases). CDR3 length: 12 amino acids. The germline V gene has CDR1 DFQATT and CDR2 SNEGSKA (reference sequence). V lost 5 bases and J lost 5, with 13 bases in between. The CDR3 DNA sequence: TGCAGTGCTCGGGAAAAGAGGAACGAGCAGTACTTC. Residues: CSAREKRNEQYF.

The chain is built from TRBV4-1 and TRBJ1-1; D call uncertain. V was trimmed by 1 base and J by 2 bases, leaving 17 bases between them. Germline V gene data show CDR1 as MGHRA and CDR2 as YSYEKL. The CDR3 totals 17 residues. The CDR3 nucleotides read TGCGCCAGCAGCCAAGTGGGAAGGGAAAAGGTTAACACTGAAGCTTTCTTT. It encodes CASSQVGREKVNTEAFF.

CDR3 protein: CASSHLQGEDETQYF. The CDR3 DNA reads as TGTGCCAGCAGCCACCTCCAGGGTGAGGATGAGACCCAGTACTTC. The gene calls are TRBV5-5 and TRBJ2-5; tentative D call: TRBD1 (5 bases). The germline gives CDR1 SGHKS, CDR2 YYEKEE (reference sequence). V was trimmed by 4 bases and J by 5 bases, leaving 18 bases between them. This CDR3 has 15 residues.

The rearrangement joins TRBV5-1 to TRBJ1-1; D uncertain. The V end was cut by 3 bases, the J end by 8 bases, with 8 bases between. Germline lookup yields CDR1 SGHRS and CDR2 YFSETQ. The CDR3 spans 11 residues. CDR3: CASSSLGEAFF. The CDR3 bases are TGCGCCAGCAGCTCCCTTGGAGAAGCTTTCTTT.

This chain links TRBV12-3 or TRBV12-4 with TRBJ1-1; no clear D. The CDR3 extends over 14 amino acids. Trimming took 3 bases from V and 3 from J, leaving 11 bases between them. The CDR3 loop is CASSFGSGDTEAFF. The CDR3 DNA follows: TGTGCCAGCAGTTTCGGGTCTGGGGACACTGAAGCTTTCTTT.

A few counts support this clonotype. V usage is TRBV7-9 and J usage is TRBJ1-1; the D is unclear. V was clipped by 5 bases and J by 1 base, with 8 bases between them. The CDR3 contains 13 residues. Germline lookup yields CDR1 SEHNR and CDR2 FQNEAQ (reference sequence). The CDR3 reads CASSQPWNTEAFF. The CDR3 DNA reads as TGTGCCAGCAGCCAACCGTGGAACACTGAAGCTTTCTTT.

This chain links TRBV12-5 with TRBJ2-2; 15 positions match TRBD2. The germline gives CDR1 LGHNT, CDR2 FRNRAP. Trimming cost V 0 bases and J 5 bases; bases outside gene matches: 4. There are 18 residues in the CDR3. The CDR3 loop reads CASGLVPGLAGGTGELFF. In nucleotides, the CDR3 is TGTGCTAGTGGTTTGGTACCGGGACTAGCGGGAGGAACCGGGGAGCTGTTTTTT.

The gene calls are TRBV11-2 and TRBJ2-7; D is unresolved. Looked up from germline, CDR1 is SGHAT and CDR2 is FQNNGV. The CDR3 length is 13 residues. V was clipped by 5 bases and J by 3 bases, with 11 bases between them. DNA for the CDR3: TGTGCCAGCAGCCAAGGGCCGGGCTACGAGCAGTACTTC. This gives the protein CASSQGPGYEQYF.

The gene calls are TRBV7-6 and TRBJ2-3, with D perhaps TRBD1 (8 bases). With 6 bases removed from V and 2 bases from J, the gap between germline ends came to 12 bases. The germline CDR1 and CDR2 sequences are SGHVS and FNYEAQ. The CDR3 runs to 14 residues. The CDR3 region is CASRQGGVTDTQYF. In nucleotides, the CDR3 is TGTGCCAGCAGACAGGGGGGGGTCACAGATACGCAGTATTTT.

This sequence joins TRBV5-4 and TRBJ1-3; D gene unclear. Germline CDR1 is SGHNT and CDR2 is YYREEE (reference sequence). The CDR3 sequence is 18 residues long. With 4 bases removed from V and 0 bases from J, the gap between germline ends came to 20 bases. In nucleotides, the CDR3 is TGTGCCAGCAGCCCCCCGGTAGGCGCGGAACGCTCTGGAAACACCATATATTTT. It encodes CASSPPVGAERSGNTIYF.

The CDR3 spells CASSSSGLADYNEQFF. The CDR3 DNA sequence: TGTGCCAGCAGCTCATCCGGACTAGCGGATTACAATGAGCAGTTCTTC. V and J are TRBV27 and TRBJ2-1; 10 nucleotides align to TRBD2. After removal of 6 bases from V and 4 bases from J, the junction contained 9 bases not matched to a gene. This CDR3 is 16 amino acids long. The germline V gene encodes CDR1 MNHEY and CDR2 SMNVEV (reference sequence).

The chain links TRBV6-1 to TRBJ2-7, with D uncertain. V was pared by 3 bases and J by 4 bases, with 7 bases between. The germline CDR1 and CDR2 sequences are MNHNS and SASEGT. The CDR3 contains 12 residues. The CDR3 loop is CASSESDYEQYF. In DNA form, the CDR3 reads TGTGCCAGCAGTGAGTCGGATTACGAGCAGTACTTC.

The J gene is TRBJ2-1, the V gene TRBV28; 9 nucleotides line up with TRBD2. Germline CDR1 and CDR2: MDHEN and SYDVKM. After removal of 5 bases from V and 4 bases from J, the junction contained 3 bases not matched to a gene. CDR3 length: 14 residues. In DNA form, the CDR3 reads TGTGCCAGCAGTGCTAGCGGGGAGTACAATGAGCAGTTCTTC. Its translation is CASSASGEYNEQFF.

This clonotype was seen a few times. The chain uses TRBV6-2 or TRBV6-3 and TRBJ2-7; D remains unclear. Germline V gene sequence: CDR1 MNHEY, CDR2 SVGEGT. Deletions cut 5 bases from V and 3 bases from J, with 8 bases between. The CDR3 length is 12 residues. The chain's CDR3 is CASSQDLYEQYF. CDR3 nucleotide sequence: TGTGCCAGCAGTCAGGACCTCTACGAGCAGTACTTC.

V is TRBV27 and J is TRBJ2-1, with D hard to call. The CDR3 length is 13 residues. The V and J ends lost 3 bases and 12 bases respectively, with 15 bases between them. Per germline, CDR1 MNHEY and CDR2 SMNVEV (reference sequence). The CDR3: CASSFPGSNRQFF. Written as DNA, the CDR3 is TGTGCCAGCAGTTTCCCCGGGTCTAATAGGCAGTTCTTC.

The V gene is TRBV27, the J gene TRBJ2-5; D may be TRBD1 (5 bases). Per germline, CDR1 MNHEY and CDR2 SMNVEV (reference sequence). With 0 bases removed from V and 3 bases from J, the gap between germline ends came to 8 bases. This CDR3 is built from 14 residues. CDR3 protein: CASSLSRGEETQYF. CDR3 DNA: TGTGCCAGCAGTTTATCTAGGGGCGAAGAGACCCAGTACTTC.

This clonotype was observed a single time. The genes are TRBV18 and TRBJ1-1; D may be TRBD1 (6 bases). Trimming removed 3 bases at V and 0 bases at J, with 14 bases between. This CDR3 has 16 residues. Germline CDR1 and CDR2: KGHSH and LQKENI. The CDR3 coding sequence is TGTGCCAGCTCACCGAAGACAGGAGAAATGAACACTGAAGCTTTCTTT. Encoded protein: CASSPKTGEMNTEAFF.

V usage is TRBV30 and J usage is TRBJ2-7; 7 nucleotides line up with TRBD2. The CDR3 extends over 14 amino acids. With 0 bases clipped from V and 3 bases from J, the junction kept 5 bases outside the gene matches. Germline V gene sequence: CDR1 GTSNPN, CDR2 SVGIG (reference sequence). In DNA, the CDR3 is TGTGCCTGGAGTGTACGGGCTAGCGGCTACGAGCAGTACTTC. Protein: CAWSVRASGYEQYF.

The chain uses TRBV4-1 and TRBJ2-1; perhaps TRBD1 as D (6 bases). The CDR3 contains 12 residues. Germline CDR1 is MGHRA and CDR2 is YSYEKL. V dropped 1 base and J dropped 10 bases, with 8 bases sitting between them. The CDR3, as DNA: TGCGCCAGCAGCCAAGTGGACAGCGAGCAGTTCTTC. Its translation: CASSQVDSEQFF.

The chain joins TRBV29-1 to TRBJ2-2; TRBD2 matches at 7 bases. Looked up from germline, CDR1 is SQVTM and CDR2 is ANQGSEA. The CDR3 is 14 residues long. With V trimmed by 4 bases and J by 4 bases, 6 bases remained unmatched. The CDR3 here is CSVGGLAGTGELFF. The CDR3 DNA follows: TGCAGCGTTGGCGGCTTAGCGGGCACCGGGGAGCTGTTTTTT.

CDR3 sequence reads: CAWSVPLGGRRYEQYF. The CDR3 bases are TGTGCCTGGAGCGTACCTCTGGGGGGCCGCCGCTACGAGCAGTACTTC. This sequence joins TRBV30 and TRBJ2-7; possibly TRBD1 or TRBD2 for D (6 bases each). Trimming removed 3 bases from V and 3 bases from J, with 21 bases in between. CDR3 length: 16 residues. Per germline, CDR1 GTSNPN and CDR2 SVGIG (reference sequence).

This clonotype was recorded a few times. The V call is TRBV6-1, the J call TRBJ2-5; maybe TRBD1 (6 bases). The CDR3 contains 16 residues. CDR1 is MNHNS and CDR2 is SASEGT in the germline V gene. Trimming shortened V by 6 bases and J by 4 bases, and 21 bases separated the two germline ends. The CDR3 DNA follows: TGTGCCAGCAGCCAGGCGCCGGGACAACTTACAGAGACCCAGTACTTC. Protein product: CASSQAPGQLTETQYF.

The chain has TRBV20-1 and TRBJ2-2; possibly TRBD1 or TRBD2 for D (5 bases each). Germline CDR1 DFQATT, CDR2 SNEGSKA (reference sequence). Trimming removed 5 bases from V and 3 bases from J, with 25 bases in between. This CDR3 region has 18 residues. The CDR3 nucleotides are TGCAGTGCTCGGGGCCCCTTTAGGGCAGGTGGTGACACCGGGGAGCTGTTTTTT. This gives the protein CSARGPFRAGGDTGELFF.